This T cell receptor beta chain was captured in a study of shared clonotypes between healthy human individuals. The study's findings and limits: Blood alone was sampled, and tissue repertoires likely differ.

In the source study's methods: Sequence data from immunoSEQ were junction-only and lacked quality scores; consequently, filtering differed. This table comes from immunoSEQ multiplex PCR, and its TCRdb copy is limited to in-frame clones, with some not included. That table is the source of V, J and clone size, and D and trimming were worked out from the DNA. This sample has some 480,000 clones, with roughly 85% found just once. A remark on this clone: No antigen is known for it.

For unsorted samples, genomic DNA was extracted from 75 million to 90 million PBMCs. CDR1 is LNHDA, CDR2 SQIVND, per germline (reference sequence). This CDR3 comprises 14 residues. V lost 7 bases and J lost 4; bases outside the gene matches: 3. V gene TRBV19 combines with J gene TRBJ2-2; 10 nucleotides agree with TRBD2. The specimen was PBMCs. This TCR derives from a woman in her forties in good health. Some clones in this sample may be carry-over from other donors' samples. The CDR3 region is CASKASGSTGELFF. CDR3 nucleotide sequence: TGTGCCAGTAAGGCTAGCGGGAGCACCGGGGAGCTGTTTTTT.